The TCR beta chain described here comes from a study of blood T cell repertoires in COVID-19. Study-wide background: The United States, Italy and Spain were the sources of the acute and convalescent COVID-19 samples. Sources were T cells, B-cell-depleted T cells, or PBMCs; the material itself was cDNA or gDNA.

Germline values: CDR1 MNHEY, CDR2 SMNVEV (reference sequence). V was cut by 6 bases and J by 8 bases, with 16 bases left in between. This CDR3 has 13 residues. Authors' processing steps: Quantification of nucleated cells was approximated via reference gene primer amplification. Profiling relied on immunoSEQ multiplex PCR, and the TCRdb table lists in-frame clones only, not all of them. The DNA was the basis for D and trimming; V, J and clone size are from that table. The sample shows tens of thousands of clones, about 82% of them seen only once. This sequence was found in a woman of 80 years or more with acute or convalescent COVID-19. The chain uses TRBV27 and TRBJ1-2; D remains ambiguous. The sequenced sample consisted of peripheral blood. The DNA of the CDR3 is TGTGCCAGCAGGGTGGCTGGCCTTGGCGGCTACACCTTC. Protein: CASRVAGLGGYTF.